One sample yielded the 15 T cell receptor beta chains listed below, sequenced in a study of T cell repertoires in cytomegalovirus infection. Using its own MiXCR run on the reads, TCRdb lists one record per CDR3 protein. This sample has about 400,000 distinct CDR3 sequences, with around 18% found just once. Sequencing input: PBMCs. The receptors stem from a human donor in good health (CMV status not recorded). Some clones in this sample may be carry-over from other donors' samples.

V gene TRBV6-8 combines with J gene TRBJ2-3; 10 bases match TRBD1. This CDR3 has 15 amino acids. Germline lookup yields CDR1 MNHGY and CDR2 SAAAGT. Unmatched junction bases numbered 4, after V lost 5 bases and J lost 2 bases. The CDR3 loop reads CASSVGQGPTDTQYF. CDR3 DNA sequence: TGTGCCAGCAGTGTGGGACAGGGGCCCACAGATACGCAGTATTTT.

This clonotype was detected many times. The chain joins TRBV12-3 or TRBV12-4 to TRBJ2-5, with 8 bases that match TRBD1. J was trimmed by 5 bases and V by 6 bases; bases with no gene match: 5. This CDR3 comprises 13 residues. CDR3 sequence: CASRETGEETQYF. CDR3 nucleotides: TGTGCCAGCAGGGAGACAGGGGAGGAGACCCAGTACTTC.

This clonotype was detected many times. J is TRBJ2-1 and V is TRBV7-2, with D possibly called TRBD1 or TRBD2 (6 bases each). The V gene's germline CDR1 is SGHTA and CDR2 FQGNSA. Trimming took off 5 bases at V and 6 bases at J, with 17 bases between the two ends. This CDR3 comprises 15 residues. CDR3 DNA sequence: TGTGCCAGCAGCAATATGGTCCGGGGGCGCAATGAGCAGTTCTTC. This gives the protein CASSNMVRGRNEQFF.

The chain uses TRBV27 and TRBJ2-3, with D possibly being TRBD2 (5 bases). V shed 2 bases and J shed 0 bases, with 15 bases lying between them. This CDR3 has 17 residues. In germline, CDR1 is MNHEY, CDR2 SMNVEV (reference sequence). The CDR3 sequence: CASSLAPDSESTDTQYF. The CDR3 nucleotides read TGTGCCAGCAGTTTAGCCCCGGACTCAGAAAGCACAGATACGCAGTATTTT.

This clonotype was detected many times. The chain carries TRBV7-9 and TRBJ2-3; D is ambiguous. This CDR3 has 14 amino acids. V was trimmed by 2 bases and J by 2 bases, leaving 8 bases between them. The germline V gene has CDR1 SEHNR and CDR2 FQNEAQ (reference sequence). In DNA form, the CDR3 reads TGTGCCAGCAGCTTAACCTCTTTCACAGATACGCAGTATTTT. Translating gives CASSLTSFTDTQYF.

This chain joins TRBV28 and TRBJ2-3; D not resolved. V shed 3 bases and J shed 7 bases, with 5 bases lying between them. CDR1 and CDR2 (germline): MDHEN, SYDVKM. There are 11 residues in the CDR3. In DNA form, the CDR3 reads TGTGCCAGCAGTTTTACAAATACGCAGTATTTT. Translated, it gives CASSFTNTQYF.

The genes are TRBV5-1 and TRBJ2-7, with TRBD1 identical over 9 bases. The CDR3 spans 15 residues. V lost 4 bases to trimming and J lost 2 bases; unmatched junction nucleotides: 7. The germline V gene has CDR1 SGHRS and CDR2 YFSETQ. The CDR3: CASSDARQGAYEQYF. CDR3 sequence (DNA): TGCGCCAGCAGCGACGCCCGACAGGGGGCCTACGAGCAGTACTTC.

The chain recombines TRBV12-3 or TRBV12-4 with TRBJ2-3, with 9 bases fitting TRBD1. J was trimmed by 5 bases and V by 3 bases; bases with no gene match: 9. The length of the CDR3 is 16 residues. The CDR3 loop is CASSFVGDRAGDTQYF. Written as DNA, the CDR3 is TGTGCCAGCAGTTTTGTGGGGGACAGGGCTGGAGATACGCAGTATTTT.

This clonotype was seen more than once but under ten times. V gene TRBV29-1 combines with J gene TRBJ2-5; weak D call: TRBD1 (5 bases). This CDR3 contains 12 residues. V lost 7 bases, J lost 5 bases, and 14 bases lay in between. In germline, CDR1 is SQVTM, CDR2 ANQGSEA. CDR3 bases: TGCAGCGCAGCTATGGGGCGGGAGACCCAGTACTTC. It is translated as CSAAMGRETQYF. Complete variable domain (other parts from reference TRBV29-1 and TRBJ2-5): SAVISQKPSRDICQRGTSLTIQCQVDSQVTMMFWYRQQPGQSLTLIATANQGSEATYESGFVIDKFPISRPNLTFSTLTVSNMSPEDSSIYLCSAAMGRETQYFGPGTRLLVL.

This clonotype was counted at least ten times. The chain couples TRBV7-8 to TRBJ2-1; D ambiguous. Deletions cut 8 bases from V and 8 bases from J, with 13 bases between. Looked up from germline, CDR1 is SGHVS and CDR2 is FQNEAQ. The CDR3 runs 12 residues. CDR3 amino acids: CASASPRDEQFF. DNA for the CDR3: TGTGCCAGCGCCTCCCCCCGGGATGAGCAGTTCTTC.

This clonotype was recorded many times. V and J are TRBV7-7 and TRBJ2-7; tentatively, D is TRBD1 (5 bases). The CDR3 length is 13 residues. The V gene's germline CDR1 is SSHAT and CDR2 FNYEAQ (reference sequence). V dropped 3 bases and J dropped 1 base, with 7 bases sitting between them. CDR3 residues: CASSLTESYEQYF. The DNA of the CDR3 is TGTGCCAGCAGCTTGACAGAGTCCTACGAGCAGTACTTC.

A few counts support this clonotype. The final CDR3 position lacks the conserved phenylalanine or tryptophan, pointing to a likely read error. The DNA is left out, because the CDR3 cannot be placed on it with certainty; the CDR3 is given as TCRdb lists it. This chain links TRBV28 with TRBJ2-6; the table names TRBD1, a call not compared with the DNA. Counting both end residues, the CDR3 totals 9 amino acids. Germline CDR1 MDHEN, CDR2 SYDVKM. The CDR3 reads CASSMGPPA.

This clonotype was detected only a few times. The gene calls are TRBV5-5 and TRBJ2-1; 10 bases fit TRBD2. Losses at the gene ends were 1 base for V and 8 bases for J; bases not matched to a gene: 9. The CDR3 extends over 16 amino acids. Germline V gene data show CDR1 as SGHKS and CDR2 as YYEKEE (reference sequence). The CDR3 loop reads CASSLIRLAGDDEQFF. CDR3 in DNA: TGTGCCAGCAGCTTGATCCGACTAGCGGGTGATGATGAGCAGTTCTTC.

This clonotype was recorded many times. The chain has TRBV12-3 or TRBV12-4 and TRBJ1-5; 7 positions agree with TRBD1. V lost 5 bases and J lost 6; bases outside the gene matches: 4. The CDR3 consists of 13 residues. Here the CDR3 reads CASSTGEGQPQHF. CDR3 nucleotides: TGTGCCAGCAGTACAGGGGAGGGTCAGCCCCAGCATTTT.

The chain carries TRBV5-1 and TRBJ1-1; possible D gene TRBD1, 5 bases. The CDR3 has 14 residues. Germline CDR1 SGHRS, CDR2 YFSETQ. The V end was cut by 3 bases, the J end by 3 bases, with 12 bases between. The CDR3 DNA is TGCGCCAGCAGCTCTGGGGGTCGGCACACTGAAGCTTTCTTT. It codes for CASSSGGRHTEAFF. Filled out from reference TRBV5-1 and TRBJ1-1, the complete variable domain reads KAGVTQTPRYLIKTRGQQVTLSCSPISGHRSVSWYQQTPGQGLQFLFEYFSETQRNKGNFPGRFSGRQFSNSRSEMNVSTLELGDSALYLCASSSGGRHTEAFFGQGTRLTVV.